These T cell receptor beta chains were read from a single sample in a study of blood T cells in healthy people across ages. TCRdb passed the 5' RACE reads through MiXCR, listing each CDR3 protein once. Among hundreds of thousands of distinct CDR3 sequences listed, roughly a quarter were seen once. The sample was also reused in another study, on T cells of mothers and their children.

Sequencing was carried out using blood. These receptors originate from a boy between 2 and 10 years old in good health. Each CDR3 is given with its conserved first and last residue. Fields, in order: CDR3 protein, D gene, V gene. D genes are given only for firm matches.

CDR3 protein: CSARDRERAKNIQYF; D gene: NA; V gene: TRBV20-1
CDR3 protein: CASSLGGVNEKLFF; D gene: NA; V gene: TRBV5-1
CDR3 protein: CASSYVVAGVRETQYF; D gene: TRBD2; V gene: TRBV6-2/TRBV6-3
CDR3 protein: CASSKELLHSGNTIYF; D gene: NA; V gene: TRBV21-1
CDR3 protein: CASSQNGQGNQPQHF; D gene: TRBD1; V gene: TRBV7-2
CDR3 protein: CSASRGSPNEQYF; D gene: NA; V gene: TRBV20-1
CDR3 protein: CASSEYSGGLYEQYF; D gene: NA; V gene: TRBV25-1
CDR3 protein: CASRTGTGYNEQFF; D gene: NA; V gene: TRBV6-2/TRBV6-3
CDR3 protein: CASSSFRDLTDTQYF; D gene: NA; V gene: TRBV6-2/TRBV6-3
CDR3 protein: CASKFTAGARDTQYF; D gene: TRBD2; V gene: TRBV6-6
CDR3 protein: CSVVPRATSGRSQETQYF; D gene: TRBD2; V gene: TRBV29-1
CDR3 protein: CASSGTVDTGEQYF; D gene: NA; V gene: TRBV5-1
CDR3 protein: CASSIWGVGNQPQHF; D gene: NA; V gene: TRBV21-1
CDR3 protein: CASKPGQGFGANVLTF; D gene: TRBD1; V gene: TRBV12-3/TRBV12-4
CDR3 protein: CASSAEAGQRGEQYF; D gene: NA; V gene: TRBV7-6
CDR3 protein: CASSLADTLNTEAFF; D gene: NA; V gene: TRBV7-2
CDR3 protein: CASSVAGGNTEETQYF; D gene: TRBD2; V gene: TRBV9
CDR3 protein: CASILPGGLEEGRSYEQYF; D gene: NA; V gene: TRBV6-1
CDR3 protein: CASSFRPEDPQTQYF; D gene: NA; V gene: TRBV7-9
CDR3 protein: CASSSRRLDSNEQFF; D gene: NA; V gene: TRBV7-9
CDR3 protein: CASSGGSGANVLTF; D gene: NA; V gene: TRBV7-2
CDR3 protein: CASSLLQGPTYNEQFF; D gene: NA; V gene: TRBV7-9
CDR3 protein: CASSQDLTAQGTQYF; D gene: NA; V gene: TRBV4-1
CDR3 protein: CASSLRRQWGYTF; D gene: NA; V gene: TRBV7-8
CDR3 protein: CSARVTSTGYEEQYF; D gene: NA; V gene: TRBV20-1
CDR3 protein: CASSEGAFWGLPNGNTIYF; D gene: NA; V gene: TRBV12-3/TRBV12-4
CDR3 protein: CASSRGTHSSYEQYF; D gene: NA; V gene: TRBV3-1
CDR3 protein: CASSLLQGLHRSDTQYF; D gene: NA; V gene: TRBV7-9
CDR3 protein: CASSSLAGDTGELFF; D gene: TRBD2; V gene: TRBV6-5
CDR3 protein: CASSLGGALAFF; D gene: NA; V gene: TRBV5-5
CDR3 protein: CASSLVGTACSYNEQFF; D gene: NA; V gene: TRBV27
CDR3 protein: CSARETPEETQYF; D gene: NA; V gene: TRBV20-1
CDR3 protein: CSSGTGDEKLFF; D gene: TRBD1; V gene: TRBV20-1
CDR3 protein: CASTPPGGAETQYF; D gene: NA; V gene: TRBV12-3/TRBV12-4
CDR3 protein: CASSLDWGGAYEQYF; D gene: NA; V gene: TRBV7-2
CDR3 protein: CASNTGGSEAFF; D gene: NA; V gene: TRBV7-9
CDR3 protein: CASSDLVHEQFF; D gene: NA; V gene: TRBV25-1
CDR3 protein: CSVGFGGNYGYTF; D gene: NA; V gene: TRBV29-1
CDR3 protein: CASSLAGGPNSPLHF; D gene: NA; V gene: TRBV9
CDR3 protein: CAHTPGLNQPQHF; D gene: NA; V gene: TRBV6-1
CDR3 protein: CASSQRLGLYEQYF; D gene: NA; V gene: TRBV3-1
CDR3 protein: CASSYDSNSPLHF; D gene: NA; V gene: TRBV6-5
CDR3 protein: CSAAEDTEAFF; D gene: NA; V gene: TRBV20-1
CDR3 protein: CASSPQGLSNVQFF; D gene: NA; V gene: TRBV9
CDR3 protein: CATSRAGGGQETQYF; D gene: NA; V gene: TRBV15
CDR3 protein: CASSRRTKSNQPQHF; D gene: NA; V gene: TRBV12-3/TRBV12-4
CDR3 protein: CSARAGTGGSPLHF; D gene: TRBD1; V gene: TRBV20-1
CDR3 protein: CSARDFGLTSGTYNEQFF; D gene: TRBD2; V gene: TRBV20-1
CDR3 protein: CASSSALAGGTLATQYF; D gene: TRBD2; V gene: TRBV12-3/TRBV12-4
CDR3 protein: CASGADRATGELFF; D gene: TRBD1; V gene: TRBV19
CDR3 protein: CASSFSKFQPQHF; D gene: NA; V gene: TRBV7-2
CDR3 protein: CASSKGRRQGARDNEQFF; D gene: TRBD1; V gene: TRBV6-1
CDR3 protein: CASVTSVTNTGELFF; D gene: TRBD2; V gene: TRBV19
CDR3 protein: CASSRGQGYNEQYF; D gene: TRBD1; V gene: TRBV7-9
CDR3 protein: CASSPGYTGELFF; D gene: NA; V gene: TRBV12-3/TRBV12-4
CDR3 protein: CASSPMETQYF; D gene: NA; V gene: TRBV18
CDR3 protein: CAGGTELNTGELFF; D gene: NA; V gene: TRBV7-9